The clone carrying this T cell receptor beta chain was seen at least ten times. Its antigen is not known. These data are taken from a study of T-cell reconstitution after alpha-beta-depleted transplantation in children. Germline values: CDR1 SEHNR, CDR2 FQNEAQ (reference sequence). This CDR3 spans 14 amino acids. Trimming left V 6 bases short and J 2 bases short, with 13 bases between. Findings and caveats of the study: Alpha-beta T cells about two months after transplant reportedly derived from several hundred expanded graft clones. Recipient T cells and thymic progenitors that survived gave rise to the high TCRbeta diversity observed at day 60 in some patients. One year after transplant, T-cell counts and diversity came mostly from newly produced T cells.

Unique molecular identifiers were incorporated when the TCRbeta library was constructed. Each CDR3 protein gets one entry after TCRdb re-called the PCR reads with MiXCR. This table holds about 490,000 distinct CDR3 sequences, about 11% found once. Sequencing used PBMCs, obtained before TCRalphabeta/CD19-depleted stem cell transplant. The chain is built from TRBV7-9 and TRBJ2-5, with D possibly TRBD1 on 6 matching bases. This receptor was identified in a child aged 2 to 9 with inherited bone marrow failure, due to receive a stem cell transplant. CDR3 sequence (DNA): TGTGCCAGCAGTTCCCAGGGGTTGCAAGAGACCCAGTACTTC. Protein product: CASSSQGLQETQYF.